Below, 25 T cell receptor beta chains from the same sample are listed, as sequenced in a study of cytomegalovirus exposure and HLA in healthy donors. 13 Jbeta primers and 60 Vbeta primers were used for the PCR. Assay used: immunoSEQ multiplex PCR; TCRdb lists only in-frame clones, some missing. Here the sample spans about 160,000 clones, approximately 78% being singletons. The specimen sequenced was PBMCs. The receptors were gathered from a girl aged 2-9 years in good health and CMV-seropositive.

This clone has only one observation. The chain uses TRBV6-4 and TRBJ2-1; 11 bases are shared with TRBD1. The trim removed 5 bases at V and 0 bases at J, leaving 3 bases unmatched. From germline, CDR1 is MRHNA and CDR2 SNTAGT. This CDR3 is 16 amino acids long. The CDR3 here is CASSRTGGSSYNEQFF. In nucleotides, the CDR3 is TGTGCCAGCAGTCGGACAGGGGGCTCCTCCTACAATGAGCAGTTCTTC.

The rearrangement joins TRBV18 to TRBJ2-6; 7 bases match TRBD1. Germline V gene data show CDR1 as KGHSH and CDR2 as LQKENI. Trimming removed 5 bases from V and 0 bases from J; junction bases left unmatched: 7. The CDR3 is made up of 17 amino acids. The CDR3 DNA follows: TGTGCCAGCTCAGCGGACAGGCAAAGCTCTGGGGCCAACGTCCTGACTTTC. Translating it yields CASSADRQSSGANVLTF.

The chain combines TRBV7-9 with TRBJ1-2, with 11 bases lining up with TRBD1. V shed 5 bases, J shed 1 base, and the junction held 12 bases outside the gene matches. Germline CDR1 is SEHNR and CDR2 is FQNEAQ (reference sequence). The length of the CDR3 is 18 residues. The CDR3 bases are TGTGCCAGCAGCCAATGGACAGGGGGCCTCAGGCATAACTATGGCTACACCTTC. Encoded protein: CASSQWTGGLRHNYGYTF.

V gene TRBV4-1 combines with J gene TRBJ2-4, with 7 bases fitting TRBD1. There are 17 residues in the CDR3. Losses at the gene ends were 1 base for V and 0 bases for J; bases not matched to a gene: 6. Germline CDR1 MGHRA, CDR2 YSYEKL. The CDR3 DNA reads TGCGCCAGCAGCCAAGTCTACAGGGGCATAGCCAAAAACATTCAGTACTTC. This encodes CASSQVYRGIAKNIQYF.

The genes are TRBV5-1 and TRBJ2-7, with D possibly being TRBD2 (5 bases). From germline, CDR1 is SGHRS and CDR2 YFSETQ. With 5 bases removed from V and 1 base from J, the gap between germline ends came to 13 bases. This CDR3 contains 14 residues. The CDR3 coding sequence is TGCGCCAGCAGGGACTCTGTGGTTTCCTACGAGCAGTACTTC. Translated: CASRDSVVSYEQYF.

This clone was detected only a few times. The CDR3: CASSKNRETQYF. CDR3 sequence (DNA): TGTGCCAGCAGCAAAAACAGGGAGACCCAGTACTTC. The chain is built from TRBV21-1 and TRBJ2-5; the D call of TRBD1 is as the table states it, not checked on the DNA. TRBV21-1 is termed a pseudogene. This CDR3 has 12 residues.

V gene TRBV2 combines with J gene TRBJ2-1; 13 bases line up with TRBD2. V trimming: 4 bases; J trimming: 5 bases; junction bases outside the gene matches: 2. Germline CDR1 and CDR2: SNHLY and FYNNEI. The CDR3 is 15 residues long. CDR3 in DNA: TGTGCCAGCAGTGTGGGACTAGCGGGAAACAATGAGCAGTTCTTC. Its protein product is CASSVGLAGNNEQFF.

The CDR3 region has the DNA TGTGCCTGGAGTATGGCTAGCGGGACCAACAATGAGCAGTTCTTC. Protein sequence: CAWSMASGTNNEQFF. J is TRBJ2-1 and V is TRBV30, with 9 bases identical to TRBD2. The germline V gene encodes CDR1 GTSNPN and CDR2 SVGIG (reference sequence). V trimming: 2 bases; J trimming: 5 bases; junction bases outside the gene matches: 7. The CDR3 consists of 15 residues.

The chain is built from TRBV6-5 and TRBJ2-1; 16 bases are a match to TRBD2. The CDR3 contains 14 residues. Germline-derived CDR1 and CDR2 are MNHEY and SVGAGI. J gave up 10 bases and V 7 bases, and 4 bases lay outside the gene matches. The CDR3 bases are TGTGCCAGCAAGGGACTAGCGGGAGGGGGGGAGCAGTTCTTC. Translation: CASKGLAGGGEQFF.

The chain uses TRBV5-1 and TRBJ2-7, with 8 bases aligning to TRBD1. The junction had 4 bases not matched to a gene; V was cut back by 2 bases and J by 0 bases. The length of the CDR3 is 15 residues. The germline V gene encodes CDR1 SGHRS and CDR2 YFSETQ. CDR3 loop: CASSLSTGGSYEQYF. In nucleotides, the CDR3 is TGCGCCAGCAGCTTAAGCACAGGGGGCTCCTACGAGCAGTACTTC. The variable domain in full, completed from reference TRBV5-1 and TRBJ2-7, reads KAGVTQTPRYLIKTRGQQVTLSCSPISGHRSVSWYQQTPGQGLQFLFEYFSETQRNKGNFPGRFSGRQFSNSRSEMNVSTLELGDSALYLCASSLSTGGSYEQYFGPGTRLTVT.

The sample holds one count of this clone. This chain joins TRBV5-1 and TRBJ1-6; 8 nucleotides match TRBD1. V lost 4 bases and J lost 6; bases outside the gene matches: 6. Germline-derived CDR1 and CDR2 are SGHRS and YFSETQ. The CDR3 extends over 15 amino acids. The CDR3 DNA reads TGCGCCAGCAGCCCTGACAGGGGCACTAATTCACCCCTCCACTTT. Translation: CASSPDRGTNSPLHF.

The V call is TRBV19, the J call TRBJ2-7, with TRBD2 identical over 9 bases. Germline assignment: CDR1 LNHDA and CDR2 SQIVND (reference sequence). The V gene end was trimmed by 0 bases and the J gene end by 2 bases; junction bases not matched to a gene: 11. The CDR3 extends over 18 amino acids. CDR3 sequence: CASSIDRMGGRAPYEQYF. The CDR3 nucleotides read TGTGCCAGTAGTATAGATCGTATGGGCGGGAGGGCCCCCTACGAGCAGTACTTC. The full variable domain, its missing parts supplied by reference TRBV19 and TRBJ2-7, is DGGITQSPKYLFRKEGQNVTLSCEQNLNHDAMYWYRQDPGQGLRLIYYSQIVNDFQKGDIAEGYSVSREKKESFPLTVTSAQKNPTAFYLCASSIDRMGGRAPYEQYFGPGTRLTVT.

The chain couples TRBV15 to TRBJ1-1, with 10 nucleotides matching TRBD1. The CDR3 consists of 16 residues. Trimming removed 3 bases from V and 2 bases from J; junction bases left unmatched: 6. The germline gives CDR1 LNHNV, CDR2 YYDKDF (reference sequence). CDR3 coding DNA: TGTGCCACCAGCAGCATAGGGACAGGGGATAACACTGAAGCTTTCTTT. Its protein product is CATSSIGTGDNTEAFF.

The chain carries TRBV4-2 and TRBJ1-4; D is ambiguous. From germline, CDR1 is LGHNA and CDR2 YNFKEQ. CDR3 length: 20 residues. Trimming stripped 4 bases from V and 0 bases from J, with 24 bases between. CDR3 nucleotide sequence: TGTGCCAGCAGCCGGAACTTTAAGGCAGCGGAGCATTCAACTAATGAAAAACTGTTTTTT. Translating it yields CASSRNFKAAEHSTNEKLFF.

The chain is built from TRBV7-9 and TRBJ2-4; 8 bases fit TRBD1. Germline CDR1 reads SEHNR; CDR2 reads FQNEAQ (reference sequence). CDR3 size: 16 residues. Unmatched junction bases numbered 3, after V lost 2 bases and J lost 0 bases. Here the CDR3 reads CASSLNRGEAKNIQYF. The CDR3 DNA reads TGTGCCAGCAGCTTAAACAGGGGGGAAGCCAAAAACATTCAGTACTTC.

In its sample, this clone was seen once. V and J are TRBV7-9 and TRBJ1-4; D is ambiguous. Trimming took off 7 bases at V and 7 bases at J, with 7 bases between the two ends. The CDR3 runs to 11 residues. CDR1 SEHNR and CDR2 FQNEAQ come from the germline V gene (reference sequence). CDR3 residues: CASTGVEKLFF. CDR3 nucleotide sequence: TGTGCCAGCACCGGGGTTGAAAAACTGTTTTTT.

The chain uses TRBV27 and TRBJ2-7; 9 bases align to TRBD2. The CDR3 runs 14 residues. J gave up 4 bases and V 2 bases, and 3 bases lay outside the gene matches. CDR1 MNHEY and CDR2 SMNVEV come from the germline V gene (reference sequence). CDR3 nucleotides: TGTGCCAGCAGTTTAACTAGCGGGCTATACGAGCAGTACTTC. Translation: CASSLTSGLYEQYF.

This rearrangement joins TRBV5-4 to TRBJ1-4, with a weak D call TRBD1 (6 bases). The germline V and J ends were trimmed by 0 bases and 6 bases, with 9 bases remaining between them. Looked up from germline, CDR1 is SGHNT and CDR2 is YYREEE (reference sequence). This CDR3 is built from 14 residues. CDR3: CASSLEQGDEKLFF. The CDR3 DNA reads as TGTGCCAGCAGCTTGGAACAGGGAGATGAAAAACTGTTTTTT. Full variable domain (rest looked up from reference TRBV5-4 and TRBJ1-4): ETGVTQSPTHLIKTRGQQVTLRCSSQSGHNTVSWYQQALGQGPQFIFQYYREEENGRGNFPPRFSGLQFPNYSSELNVNALELDDSALYLCASSLEQGDEKLFFGSGTQLSVL.

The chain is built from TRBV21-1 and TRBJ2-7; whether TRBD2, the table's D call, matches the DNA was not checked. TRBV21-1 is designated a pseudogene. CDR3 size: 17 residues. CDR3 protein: CAGAGGTSGRATYEQYF. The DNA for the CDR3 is TGTGCCGGGGCGGGAGGGACTAGCGGGAGGGCCACGTACGAGCAGTACTTC.

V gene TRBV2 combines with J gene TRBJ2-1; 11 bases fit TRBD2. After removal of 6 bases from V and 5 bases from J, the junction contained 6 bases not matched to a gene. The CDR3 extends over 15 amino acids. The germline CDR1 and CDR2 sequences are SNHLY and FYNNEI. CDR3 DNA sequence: TGTGCCAGCAGGTTACTAGCGGGAGACCACAATGAGCAGTTCTTC. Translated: CASRLLAGDHNEQFF. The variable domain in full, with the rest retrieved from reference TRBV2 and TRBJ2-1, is EPEVTQTPSHQVTQMGQEVILRCVPISNHLYFYWYRQILGQKVEFLVSFYNNEISEKSEIFDDQFSVERPDGSNFTLKIRSTKLEDSAMYFCASRLLAGDHNEQFFGPGTRLTVL.

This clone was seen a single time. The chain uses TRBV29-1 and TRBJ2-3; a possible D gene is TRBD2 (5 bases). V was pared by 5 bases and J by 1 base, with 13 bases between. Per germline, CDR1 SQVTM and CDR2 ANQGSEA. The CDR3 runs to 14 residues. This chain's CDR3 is CSVLSEEGTDTQYF. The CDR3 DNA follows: TGCAGCGTTCTAAGCGAGGAGGGCACAGATACGCAGTATTTT.

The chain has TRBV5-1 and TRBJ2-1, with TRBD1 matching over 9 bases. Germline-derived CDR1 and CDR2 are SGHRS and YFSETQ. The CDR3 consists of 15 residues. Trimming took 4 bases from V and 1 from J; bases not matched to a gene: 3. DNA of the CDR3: TGCGCCAGCAGCCGTGGGACAGGGTCCTACAATGAGCAGTTCTTC. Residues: CASSRGTGSYNEQFF.

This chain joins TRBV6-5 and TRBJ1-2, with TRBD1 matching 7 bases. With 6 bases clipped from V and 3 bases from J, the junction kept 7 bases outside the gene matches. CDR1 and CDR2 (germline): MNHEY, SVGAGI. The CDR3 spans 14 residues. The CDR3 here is CASRQGNRDYGYTF. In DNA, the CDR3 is TGTGCCAGCAGACAGGGGAACAGGGACTATGGCTACACCTTC.

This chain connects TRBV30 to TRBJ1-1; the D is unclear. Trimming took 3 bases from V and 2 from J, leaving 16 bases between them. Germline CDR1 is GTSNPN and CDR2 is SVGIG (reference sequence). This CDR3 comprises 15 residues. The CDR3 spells CAWRVGPAGNTEAFF. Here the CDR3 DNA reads TGTGCCTGGAGGGTGGGTCCAGCGGGAAACACTGAAGCTTTCTTT.

The DNA of the CDR3 is TGTGCCGCGGGAAGGGGAGAAAACATTCAGTACTTC. Translated: CAAGRGENIQYF. The chain employs TRBV6-6 and TRBJ2-4; D is perhaps TRBD2 (6 bases). CDR1 and CDR2 from the germline V gene are MNHNY and SVGAGI (reference sequence). CDR3 length: 12 amino acids. The ends were cut back, 11 bases at V and 5 bases at J, with 13 bases in the middle.